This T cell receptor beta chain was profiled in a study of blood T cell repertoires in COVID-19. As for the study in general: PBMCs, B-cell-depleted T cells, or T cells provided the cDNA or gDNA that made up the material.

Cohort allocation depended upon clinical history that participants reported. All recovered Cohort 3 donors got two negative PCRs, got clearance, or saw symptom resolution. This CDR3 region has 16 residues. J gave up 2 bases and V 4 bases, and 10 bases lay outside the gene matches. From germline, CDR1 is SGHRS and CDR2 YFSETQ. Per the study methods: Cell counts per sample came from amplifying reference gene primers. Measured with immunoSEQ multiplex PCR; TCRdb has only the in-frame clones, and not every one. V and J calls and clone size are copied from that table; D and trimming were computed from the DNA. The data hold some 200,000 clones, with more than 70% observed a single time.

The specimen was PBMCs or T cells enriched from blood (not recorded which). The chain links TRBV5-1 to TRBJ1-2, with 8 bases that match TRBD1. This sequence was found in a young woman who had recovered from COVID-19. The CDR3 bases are TGCGCCAGCAGCCCTGGACAGGGAATATTGAACTATGGCTACACCTTC. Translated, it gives CASSPGQGILNYGYTF.